This T cell receptor (beta chain) is drawn from a study of blood T cells in healthy people across ages (dated by TCRdb to the mid-2010s). Turning to the overall study: In model experiments, roughly one uniquely barcoded TCR beta cDNA molecule per two T cells was captured by template switching. To track age-related changes in TCR beta repertoire diversity, the study relied on deep sequencing normalized with unique cDNA molecular identifiers. Donors were grouped into four age groups: young (average about 15 years), middle-aged (about 40), aged (over 55) and long-lived (approximately 75). Donors of different ages were randomly distributed across sequencing lanes to avoid experimental bias. Two additional independent replicas of 1 million unique cDNA reads from the same blood draw were analyzed for two donors (one aged 18 to 30 and one aged 80 or older). Summary of the overall study and its limitations: Total diversity estimates from one million sequenced T cells were considered lower bounds and underestimates. Donor CMV infection status was unknown, potentially confounding age-related changes in expanded clonotypes. Since profiling was done on bulk unsorted PBMCs, naive and antigen-experienced compartments could not be conclusively compared. Observed TCR beta diversity per million T cells fell roughly linearly with age, and a significant reduction was already apparent by age roughly 40. A strong correlation was found between observed TCR beta diversity and the percentage of naive T cells measured by flow cytometry. Compared with the aged group, the long-lived group had more naive CD4+ T cells, fewer expanded clones and increased TCR diversity, suggesting age selection.

In the case of this clonotype: What antigen it recognizes has not been identified. Base qualities are not at hand, and no much larger clone is one base apart.

For this chain, trimming is 5 bases at the V end and 3 bases at the J end, and the number of junction bases without a gene match is 6. CDR1 and CDR2 were assigned from the germline V gene as SGHVS and FQNEAQ. The CDR3 starts with the cysteine, ends with the phenylalanine, and has 14 residues. Only the CDR3 DNA is retained, 42 bases long and in frame from the first base. The donors were 40 or so Caucasian individuals from Russia, aged 6 to 90 years, who were systemically healthy. Each donor gave ten milliliters of peripheral blood, collected into EDTA-treated Vacutainer tubes. PBMCs were isolated by Ficoll-Paque density-gradient centrifugation, with at least 7 million obtained per sample. Total RNA, at least 5.5 micrograms per sample, was extracted from PBMCs with Trizol reagent. The percentages of naive CD45RAhigh/CD27high T cells were determined by flow cytometry on a PBMC aliquot from every donor.

Receptor amplification or capture employed 5' RACE. Sequencing was carried out with an Illumina HiSeq 2500. A second roughly 6 to 12 cycle PCR used a sample-barcoded 5' primer and a J-beta primer mix. A template-switch 5' adaptor carrying 12 random nucleotides introduced a unique molecular identifier onto each TCR beta cDNA molecule. At least 3 million CDR3-containing paired-end reads were obtained from each sample. The Mint cDNA synthesis kit, primed by a TRBC-specific oligonucleotide, was used to synthesize first-strand cDNA from all RNA. After uracil-DNA glycosylase treatment, a first 18-cycle PCR used universal primers M1SS and BC2_uni_R on all cDNA. Processing in the source paper ran as follows. Normalization of each sample was performed by random selection of 1 million high-quality reads, each carrying a distinct molecular identifier. Instead of being binned into consensus sequences, reads with shared molecular identifiers were discarded. MiTCR, with a Q25 quality threshold and the strictest error-elimination algorithm, was used for CDR3 identification, clonotype clustering and error correction. Lower-bound total TCR beta diversity was estimated with a nonparametric unseen species model using Euler transformation. TCRdb reran the public reads through fastp at Q25 and MiXCR, keeping productive beta chains. Entries are consolidated by CDR3 protein sequence, retaining the most common genes and DNA. The V and J calls were determined by TCRdb, not by the authors. This sample holds just over 800,000 distinct CDR3 sequences; around two thirds were observed only once. 28% of the sample is held by the ten biggest clonotypes.

The sequenced material came from blood. This chain joins TRBV7-8 to TRBJ2-7, with TRBD1 identical over 8 junction bases. This TCR derives from a man aged 30 to 39 in good health. The DNA sequence follows: TGTGCCAGCAGCAAGGGACAGGTAGTCTACGAGCAGTACTTC. This translates into CASSKGQVVYEQYF. Reference TRBV7-8 and TRBJ2-7 genes cover what lies past the CDR3, so the full variable domain is GAGVSQSPRYKVAKRGQDVALRCDPISGHVSLFWYQQALGQGPEFLTYFQNEAQLDKSGLPSDRFFAERPEGSVSTLKIQRTQQEDSAVYLCASSKGQVVYEQYFGPGTRLTVT.